This T cell receptor (beta chain) was identified during a study of cytomegalovirus exposure and HLA in healthy donors. The CDR3 totals 13 residues. Trimming stripped 3 bases from V and 7 bases from J, with 10 bases between. Germline V lookup: CDR1 MGHRA, CDR2 YSYEKL. It was with 60 Vbeta and 13 Jbeta primers that the PCR ran. TCRdb's copy holds only in-frame clones and misses some; the assay was immunoSEQ multiplex PCR. The table shows about 160,000 clones, with around 79% occurring only once. V usage is TRBV4-1 and J usage is TRBJ2-1, with D unclear. What was sequenced was PBMCs. The clonotype comes from a human donor in good health. The CDR3 DNA sequence: TGCGCCAGCAGCCAGGGCCCTTTTAATGAGCAGTTCTTC. Protein: CASSQGPFNEQFF.